This T cell receptor (beta chain) was recorded in a study of T-cell reconstitution after alpha-beta-depleted transplantation in children. At least ten counts were recorded for this clonotype. Preparation of the TCRbeta library used unique molecular identifiers. MiXCR, applied by TCRdb to the PCR reads, yields one record per CDR3 protein. The data contain around 680,000 distinct CDR3 sequences, 16% of them seen just once; the ten biggest clones take up under 1.2%. Looked up from germline, CDR1 is DFQATT and CDR2 is SNEGSKA (reference sequence). V lost 0 bases and J lost 5, with 19 bases in between. This CDR3 is 16 amino acids long.

This sample comprised PBMCs from the stem cell graft donor, obtained from the stem cell graft. This TCR was sampled from a human donor who donated a stem cell graft to a child with acute myeloid leukemia. The chain joins TRBV20-1 to TRBJ2-5; possibly TRBD2 for D (6 bases). The CDR3 reads CSARDLWLARGETQYF. CDR3 coding DNA: TGCAGTGCTAGAGATCTATGGCTAGCGCGGGGCGAGACCCAGTACTTC.